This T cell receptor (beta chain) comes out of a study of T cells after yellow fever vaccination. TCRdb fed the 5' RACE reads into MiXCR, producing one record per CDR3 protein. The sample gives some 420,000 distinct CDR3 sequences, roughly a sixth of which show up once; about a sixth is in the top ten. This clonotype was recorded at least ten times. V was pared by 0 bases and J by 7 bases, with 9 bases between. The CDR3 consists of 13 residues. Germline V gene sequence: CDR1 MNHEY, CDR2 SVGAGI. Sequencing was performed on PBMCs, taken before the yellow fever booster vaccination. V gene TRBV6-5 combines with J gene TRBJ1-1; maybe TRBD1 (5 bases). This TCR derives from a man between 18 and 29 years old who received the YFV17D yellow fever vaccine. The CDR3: CASSYSRGVEAFF. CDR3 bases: TGTGCCAGCAGTTACTCGAGGGGAGTTGAAGCTTTCTTT.